Presented here are 9 T cell receptor beta chains from one specimen sequenced in a study of blood T cell repertoires in COVID-19. Repertoires were generated with immunoSEQ multiplex PCR, while TCRdb's copy carries only in-frame clones and drops some. The sample has around 230,000 clones; around 85% are singletons. The sequencing input was peripheral blood. The receptors were sampled from a man aged 35 to 55 with acute or convalescent COVID-19.

The chain couples TRBV11-2 to TRBJ2-1, with D possibly TRBD1 on 6 matching bases. V was trimmed by 2 bases and J by 0 bases, leaving 11 bases between them. This CDR3 spans 16 amino acids. From germline, CDR1 is SGHAT and CDR2 FQNNGV. This CDR3 is CASSLYDRSSYNEQFF. CDR3 in DNA: TGTGCCAGCAGCTTATATGACAGGAGCTCCTACAATGAGCAGTTCTTC.

The chain is built from TRBV12-3 or TRBV12-4 and TRBJ1-1; D gene unclear. The CDR3 runs to 13 residues. V gave up 6 bases and J gave up 3 bases, with 11 bases separating them. The CDR3 loop is CASRWREDTEAFF. The CDR3, as DNA: TGTGCCAGCAGGTGGAGGGAGGACACTGAAGCTTTCTTT.

V gene TRBV7-9 combines with J gene TRBJ2-3; 7 bases map to TRBD2. The CDR3 is made up of 14 amino acids. Germline V CDR1 and CDR2: SEHNR, FQNEAQ (reference sequence). V trimming: 1 base; J trimming: 5 bases; junction bases outside the gene matches: 3. CDR3 sequence reads: CASSLGREVDTQYF. The CDR3 nucleotides are TGTGCCAGCAGCTTAGGTCGGGAGGTAGATACGCAGTATTTT.

This sequence joins TRBV5-1 and TRBJ2-1, with 7 bases that match TRBD2. CDR3 length: 13 amino acids. Trimming at V came to 4 bases and at J to 10 bases, leaving 8 bases not matched to a gene. Germline lookup yields CDR1 SGHRS and CDR2 YFSETQ. The CDR3 loop is CASSKRDRKEQFF. DNA for the CDR3: TGCGCCAGCAGCAAGCGGGACCGGAAAGAGCAGTTCTTC.

The chain employs TRBV6-5 and TRBJ1-5; TRBD1 matches at 8 bases. Looked up from germline, CDR1 is MNHEY and CDR2 is SVGAGI. The V segment lost 6 bases and the J segment 0 bases; nucleotides outside the gene matches: 4. The CDR3 is 15 amino acids. The CDR3 nucleotides read TGTGCCAGCAGCCTAGGACAGGGTAGCAATCAGCCCCAGCATTTT. It translates to CASSLGQGSNQPQHF.

This rearrangement joins TRBV7-9 to TRBJ2-5; no definite D call. Germline CDR1 is SEHNR and CDR2 is FQNEAQ (reference sequence). The CDR3 runs 13 residues. V lost 0 bases, J lost 4 bases, and 6 bases lay in between. The CDR3 sequence: CASSLAPVETQYF. DNA for the CDR3: TGTGCCAGCAGCTTAGCCCCGGTAGAGACCCAGTACTTC.

Here the CDR3 reads CASSPLDRVGYTF. The CDR3 region has the DNA TGTGCCAGCAGCCCCCTAGACAGGGTTGGCTACACCTTC. This chain connects TRBV7-9 to TRBJ1-2; TRBD1 agrees at 7 bases. After removal of 5 bases from V and 7 bases from J, the junction contained 7 bases not matched to a gene. Germline V gene data show CDR1 as SEHNR and CDR2 as FQNEAQ (reference sequence). The CDR3 extends over 13 amino acids.

The chain carries TRBV15 and TRBJ2-3; unclear D gene. Trimming pared 0 bases from V and 0 bases from J, leaving 4 bases between. The germline V gene encodes CDR1 LNHNV and CDR2 YYDKDF (reference sequence). The CDR3 loop spans 14 amino acids. The DNA for the CDR3 is TGTGCCACCAGCAGAGACCTGAGCACAGATACGCAGTATTTT. Its protein product is CATSRDLSTDTQYF.

V usage is TRBV4-2 and J usage is TRBJ1-2, with D maybe TRBD1 (6 bases). V was pared by 1 base and J by 4 bases, with 10 bases between. Germline values: CDR1 LGHNA, CDR2 YNFKEQ. The CDR3 runs 14 residues. The CDR3, as DNA: TGTGCCAGCAGCCAAGCCAGGGGTAGCTATGGCTACACCTTC. Encoded protein: CASSQARGSYGYTF.